This TCR beta chain was identified in a study of cytomegalovirus exposure and HLA in healthy donors. Points from the study as a whole: Several of the most significant clusters appeared linked to common viral pathogens, based on a later analysis. The study put under 200 TCR beta chains on its list as cytomegalovirus-associated.

PCR primers comprised 60 Vbeta and 13 Jbeta primers. Profiled with immunoSEQ multiplex PCR; TCRdb holds only in-frame clones, not every one. Among around 130,000 clones listed, 65% to 80% were seen once. Though probably carrying unrecorded immune exposures, donors were nominally healthy at sampling. This clone has ten or more counts. The target antigen is unknown. The TCR was taken from a woman aged 40 to 55 in good health and CMV-seronegative. Sample: PBMCs.

The CDR3 DNA sequence: TGTGCCAGTAGTACGCGACCTGGGGACTGGGGTGCAACTAATGAAAAACTGTTTTTT. It specifies CASSTRPGDWGATNEKLFF. This chain links TRBV19 with TRBJ1-4; D is perhaps TRBD1 (5 bases). This CDR3 spans 19 amino acids. Deletions cut 4 bases from V and 0 bases from J, with 21 bases between. Germline loops: CDR1 LNHDA, CDR2 SQIVND (reference sequence). The entire variable domain, with the rest obtained from reference TRBV19 and TRBJ1-4, is as follows: DGGITQSPKYLFRKEGQNVTLSCEQNLNHDAMYWYRQDPGQGLRLIYYSQIVNDFQKGDIAEGYSVSREKKESFPLTVTSAQKNPTAFYLCASSTRPGDWGATNEKLFFGSGTQLSVL.